Following are 28 T cell receptor beta chains from one sample sequenced in a study of T cell repertoires in cytomegalovirus infection. Via MiXCR, TCRdb re-called the reads, giving one row per CDR3 protein. Here the sample spans approximately 500,000 distinct CDR3 sequences, 11% being singletons. The sequenced sample was PBMCs. The receptors were gathered from a human donor in good health (CMV status not recorded). Some clones in this sample may be carry-over from other donors' samples.

The CDR3 reads CASSVGARENYGYTF. The DNA for the CDR3 is TGTGCCAGCAGTGTAGGGGCCAGGGAAAACTATGGCTACACCTTC. This sequence joins TRBV2 and TRBJ1-2; D possibly corresponds to TRBD1 (5 bases). The germline CDR1 and CDR2 sequences are SNHLY and FYNNEI. CDR3 length: 15 amino acids. The V end was cut by 4 bases, the J end by 2 bases, with 14 bases between. The full variable domain, its missing parts supplied by reference TRBV2 and TRBJ1-2, is EPEVTQTPSHQVTQMGQEVILRCVPISNHLYFYWYRQILGQKVEFLVSFYNNEISEKSEIFDDQFSVERPDGSNFTLKIRSTKLEDSAMYFCASSVGARENYGYTFGSGTRLTVV.

This clonotype was seen ten or more times. The genes are TRBV5-5 and TRBJ2-1, with 9 bases matching TRBD2. Germline loops: CDR1 SGHKS, CDR2 YYEKEE (reference sequence). The CDR3 has 16 amino acids. Trimming removed 4 bases from V and 10 bases from J; junction bases left unmatched: 15. In DNA form, the CDR3 reads TGTGCCAGCAGCCCGGGGACTAGCACCTTCCGGGGGGAGCAGTTCTTC. It yields the protein CASSPGTSTFRGEQFF.

This clonotype was counted many times. The genes are TRBV7-3 and TRBJ1-2; 7 nucleotides match TRBD1. This CDR3 contains 15 residues. Trimming cost V 5 bases and J 6 bases; bases outside gene matches: 12. The V gene's germline CDR1 is SGHTA and CDR2 FQGTGA. CDR3 amino acids: CASSPSADRSHGYTF. The CDR3 DNA sequence: TGTGCCAGCAGCCCGTCCGCGGACAGGAGCCATGGCTACACCTTC.

This clonotype was seen ten or more times. V and J are TRBV6-5 and TRBJ2-3, with D unclear. V lost 0 bases and J 8 bases, leaving 6 bases between the germline ends. This CDR3 is 12 amino acids long. Germline V lookup: CDR1 MNHEY, CDR2 SVGAGI. CDR3 nucleotides: TGTGCCAGCAGTTACTCGAAGGGTACGCAGTATTTT. This gives the protein CASSYSKGTQYF.

The chain is built from TRBV20-1 and TRBJ2-7, with unresolved D. Deletions cut 5 bases from V and 3 bases from J, with 11 bases between. Germline V CDR1 and CDR2: DFQATT, SNEGSKA (reference sequence). This CDR3 has 12 residues. The CDR3 coding sequence is TGCAGTGCTGCCCCTAGGGACTACGAGCAGTACTTC. It translates to CSAAPRDYEQYF.

This clonotype has ten or more counts. The chain's CDR3 is CASSQNPGGSYEQYF. The CDR3 nucleotides read TGTGCCAGCAGCCAAAATCCGGGCGGGAGCTACGAGCAGTACTTC. The V call is TRBV4-2, the J call TRBJ2-7; 7 bases are shared with TRBD2. Germline-derived CDR1 and CDR2 are LGHNA and YNFKEQ. This CDR3 has 15 amino acids. J gave up 3 bases and V 2 bases, and 7 bases lay outside the gene matches.

This chain uses TRBV19 with TRBJ1-1; tentative D call: TRBD1 (6 bases). Trimming shortened V by 6 bases and J by 4 bases, and 12 bases separated the two germline ends. The CDR3 has 13 amino acids. Germline assignment: CDR1 LNHDA and CDR2 SQIVND (reference sequence). The CDR3 sequence: CASRQGFGTEAFF. CDR3 coding DNA: TGTGCCAGTAGACAGGGTTTCGGCACTGAAGCTTTCTTT.

This clonotype was seen at least ten times. The genes are TRBV6-6 and TRBJ2-1, with TRBD1 matching 9 bases. With V trimmed by 6 bases and J by 6 bases, 3 bases remained unmatched. The CDR3 has 13 amino acids. Per germline, CDR1 MNHNY and CDR2 SVGAGI (reference sequence). The CDR3 nucleotides read TGTGCCAGCAGGACAGGGGGTCTCAATGAGCAGTTCTTC. It translates to CASRTGGLNEQFF.

This clonotype was recorded many times. The gene calls are TRBV27 and TRBJ2-5; D assignment may be TRBD1 or TRBD2 (5 bases each). Germline CDR1 reads MNHEY; CDR2 reads SMNVEV (reference sequence). The length of the CDR3 is 13 residues. V lost 8 bases and J 7 bases, leaving 17 bases between the germline ends. The CDR3 DNA reads TGTGCCAGCTTGGACCCGGTTGGGACGACCCAGTACTTC. As protein: CASLDPVGTTQYF.

This clonotype was counted at least ten times. The V call is TRBV19, the J call TRBJ1-5, with TRBD1 as a possible D gene (5 bases). V lost 7 bases, J lost 4 bases, and 14 bases lay in between. Germline CDR1 reads LNHDA; CDR2 reads SQIVND (reference sequence). This CDR3 has 14 amino acids. The CDR3: CASTPGKVNQPQHF. In nucleotides, the CDR3 is TGTGCCAGTACGCCAGGGAAGGTGAATCAGCCCCAGCATTTT.

This clonotype was seen repeatedly, ten times or more. The rearrangement joins TRBV7-3 to TRBJ2-1; perhaps D is TRBD1 or TRBD2 (5 bases each). Germline lookup yields CDR1 SGHTA and CDR2 FQGTGA. This CDR3 spans 17 amino acids. V was pared by 6 bases and J by 7 bases, with 25 bases between. CDR3 coding DNA: TGTGCCAGCAGTCGCGTCCCCCCCGGGACGGGTAAGAATGAGCAGTTCTTC. It codes for CASSRVPPGTGKNEQFF.

This clonotype has a count of ten or more. V gene TRBV19 combines with J gene TRBJ1-1; possibly TRBD1 for D (6 bases). The ends were cut back, 7 bases at V and 0 bases at J, with 12 bases in the middle. Per the germline V gene, CDR1 is LNHDA and CDR2 is SQIVND (reference sequence). The CDR3 spans 14 residues. CDR3 DNA sequence: TGTGCCAGTAATAAAGGGGGTATGAACACTGAAGCTTTCTTT. Encoded protein: CASNKGGMNTEAFF.

This clonotype was detected many times. V and J are TRBV24-1 and TRBJ2-3; possible D gene TRBD2, 6 bases. CDR3 length equals 17 residues. Germline V lookup: CDR1 KGHDR, CDR2 SFDVKD. The germline V and J ends were trimmed by 3 bases and 0 bases, with 15 bases remaining between them. The CDR3, as DNA: TGTGCCACCAGTGATCCCGCCCGGGCGGGGAGCACAGATACGCAGTATTTT. Its translation: CATSDPARAGSTDTQYF.

This clonotype showed up many times. This chain connects TRBV5-1 to TRBJ2-3; 8 bases are shared with TRBD2. The CDR3 is made up of 17 amino acids. Germline V CDR1 and CDR2: SGHRS, YFSETQ. V gave up 0 bases and J gave up 4 bases; unmatched junction bases: 10. The CDR3 loop is CASSLALPGLDADTQYF. CDR3 bases: TGCGCCAGCAGCTTGGCCCTACCGGGACTAGACGCAGATACGCAGTATTTT.

There are many counts of this clonotype. V usage is TRBV7-2 and J usage is TRBJ2-3; TRBD1 agrees at 7 bases. The CDR3 consists of 17 residues. The junction had 12 bases not matched to a gene; V was cut back by 5 bases and J by 1 base. From germline, CDR1 is SGHTA and CDR2 FQGNSA. The CDR3 spells CASSQRTLGQGTDTQYF. CDR3 nucleotides: TGTGCCAGCAGCCAACGGACTCTAGGACAGGGCACAGATACGCAGTATTTT. Full variable domain (rest looked up from reference TRBV7-2 and TRBJ2-3): GAGVSQSPSNKVTEKGKDVELRCDPISGHTALYWYRQSLGQGLEFLIYFQGNSAPDKSGLPSDRFSAERTGGSVSTLTIQRTQQEDSAVYLCASSQRTLGQGTDTQYFGPGTRLTVL.

Many counts were recorded for this clonotype. This chain joins TRBV28 and TRBJ2-2; D is possibly TRBD1 or TRBD2 (5 bases each). Germline loops: CDR1 MDHEN, CDR2 SYDVKM. The CDR3 totals 14 residues. V dropped 3 bases and J dropped 8 bases, with 13 bases sitting between them. DNA for the CDR3: TGTGCCAGCAGTTTTGCCTTGGGGACGGGGGAGCTGTTTTTT. Translated, it gives CASSFALGTGELFF.

Regarding this clonotype: This could be a read error, since a much larger clone is one nucleotide away. The V and J genes are TRBV28 and TRBJ2-5, with TRBD2 matching 7 bases. This CDR3 has 15 amino acids. With 5 bases clipped from V and 3 bases from J, the junction kept 9 bases outside the gene matches. The germline V gene encodes CDR1 MDHEN and CDR2 SYDVKM. CDR3 amino acids: CASSPETSTKETQYF. The DNA for the CDR3 is TGTGCCAGCAGTCCGGAGACTAGCACAAAAGAGACCCAGTACTTC. The variable domain in full, completed from reference TRBV28 and TRBJ2-5, reads DVKVTQSSRYLVKRTGEKVFLECVQDMDHENMFWYRQDPGLGLRLIYFSYDVKMKEKGDIPEGYSVSREKKERFSLILESASTNQTSMYLCASSPETSTKETQYFGPGTRLLVL.

In this sample, this clonotype turned up a few times. This chain connects TRBV7-9 to TRBJ2-2, with D possibly being TRBD1 (5 bases). The CDR3 covers 17 residues. The germline V gene has CDR1 SEHNR and CDR2 FQNEAQ (reference sequence). Trimming removed 3 bases from V and 4 bases from J, with 18 bases in between. The CDR3 DNA reads TGTGCCAGCAGCTTTGTGCCGGGCAGGGTATCCACCGGGGAGCTGTTTTTT. This gives the protein CASSFVPGRVSTGELFF.

In the case of this clonotype: With a much larger clone just one base away, this may be a read error. V gene TRBV20-1 combines with J gene TRBJ1-2, with D maybe TRBD1 (5 bases). With 7 bases removed from V and 10 bases from J, the gap between germline ends came to 19 bases. This CDR3 has 12 amino acids. Germline V gives CDR1 DFQATT, CDR2 SNEGSKA (reference sequence). CDR3 nucleotides: TGCAGTGGGGGCAGTTCGACTTTTGACTACACCTTC. Its protein product is CSGGSSTFDYTF.

At least ten counts were recorded for this clonotype. The chain links TRBV6-2 or TRBV6-3 to TRBJ2-7, with D unresolved. The CDR3 spans 12 residues. V shed 6 bases and J shed 3 bases, with 9 bases lying between them. Germline CDR1 MNHEY, CDR2 SVGEGT. The CDR3 reads CASSSPFYEQYF. The CDR3 nucleotides are TGTGCCAGCAGCAGCCCTTTCTACGAGCAGTACTTC.

This clonotype has more than one count but fewer than ten. The J gene is TRBJ2-2, the V gene TRBV2; D may match TRBD1 or TRBD2 (5 bases each). The CDR3 contains 13 residues. The ends were cut back, 8 bases at V and 1 base at J, with 8 bases in the middle. Germline V gene lookup returns CDR1 SNHLY and CDR2 FYNNEI. This chain's CDR3 is CASGTLNTGELFF. As DNA, the CDR3 is TGTGCCAGCGGGACGCTGAACACCGGGGAGCTGTTTTTT. The variable domain in full, with the rest retrieved from reference TRBV2 and TRBJ2-2, is EPEVTQTPSHQVTQMGQEVILRCVPISNHLYFYWYRQILGQKVEFLVSFYNNEISEKSEIFDDQFSVERPDGSNFTLKIRSTKLEDSAMYFCASGTLNTGELFFGEGSRLTVL.

About this clonotype: A clone one base away is much larger, so this may be a read error. The chain combines TRBV5-1 with TRBJ2-1; the match to TRBD2 covers 7 bases. CDR1 and CDR2 from the germline V gene are SGHRS and YFSETQ. The V gene end was trimmed by 4 bases and the J gene end by 3 bases; junction bases not matched to a gene: 7. The CDR3 loop spans 15 amino acids. CDR3 bases: TGCGCCAGCAGCCGGGCGGGAGTGGTCTACAATGAGCAGTTCTTC. The encoded protein is CASSRAGVVYNEQFF.

V and J are TRBV5-4 and TRBJ2-1; 8 nucleotides match TRBD2. The CDR3 totals 15 residues. Germline lookup yields CDR1 SGHNT and CDR2 YYREEE (reference sequence). The V gene end was trimmed by 3 bases and the J gene end by 2 bases; junction bases not matched to a gene: 4. The CDR3 coding sequence is TGTGCCAGCAGCTCCGGGAGGGGGGCCTACAATGAGCAGTTCTTC. Translated: CASSSGRGAYNEQFF.

This clonotype was recorded many times. The CDR3 protein is CASSWTGRTEAFF. The DNA of the CDR3 is TGTGCCAGCAGTTGGACAGGGCGTACTGAAGCTTTCTTT. V is TRBV28 and J is TRBJ1-1; 8 nucleotides agree with TRBD1. The CDR3 length is 13 residues. The V segment lost 4 bases and the J segment 5 bases; nucleotides outside the gene matches: 3. Germline V lookup: CDR1 MDHEN, CDR2 SYDVKM.

This clonotype was observed a handful of times. The junction shows a germline mismatch at one end, possibly a read error. The rearrangement joins TRBV20-1 to TRBJ1-1; D call uncertain. The CDR3 covers 10 residues. CDR1 DFQATT and CDR2 SNEGSKA come from the germline V gene (reference sequence). The CDR3 DNA is TGCAGTGCTAGAGATCCAGGCCAAGTCTTT. Protein sequence: CSARDPGQVF.

At least ten counts were recorded for this clonotype. The gene calls are TRBV12-3 or TRBV12-4 and TRBJ2-1; D is unclear. Trimming removed 7 bases at V and 12 bases at J, with 13 bases between. The CDR3 extends over 11 amino acids. The CDR3 region is CASTFLAVQFF. The CDR3 coding sequence is TGTGCCAGCACCTTTCTGGCTGTGCAGTTCTTC.

This clonotype was counted ten times or more. The chain links TRBV7-2 to TRBJ2-3, with D maybe TRBD2 (6 bases). V gave up 8 bases and J gave up 0 bases, with 9 bases separating them. From germline, CDR1 is SGHTA and CDR2 FQGNSA. The CDR3 is 13 residues long. As DNA, the CDR3 is TGTGCCAGCCAGACTAGAAGCACAGATACGCAGTATTTT. It codes for CASQTRSTDTQYF.

This clonotype was detected only a few times. The rearrangement joins TRBV29-1 to TRBJ1-1, with D tentatively TRBD1 (5 bases). The CDR3 runs 9 residues. Germline V CDR1 and CDR2: SQVTM, ANQGSEA. V lost 3 bases, J lost 10 bases, and 6 bases lay in between. This chain's CDR3 is CSVEGGAFF. The CDR3 DNA is TGCAGCGTTGAGGGGGGAGCTTTCTTT.